The 24 T cell receptor beta chains in this list originate from one sample, sequenced in a study of long-term antiretroviral therapy in people with HIV. Assay version v3.0 of immunoSEQ was used, and it was run at survey level. Using immunoSEQ multiplex PCR, the repertoire was profiled, and TCRdb retains in-frame clones only, with some absent. The data contain about 36,000 clones, less than 85% of them singletons. This sample comprised unsorted PBMCs, obtained 3.4 years after starting antiretroviral therapy. These receptors were taken from a man aged 30 to 45 with HIV.

The chain employs TRBV5-6 and TRBJ2-3; D is unresolved. The CDR3 consists of 14 residues. From germline, CDR1 is SGHDT and CDR2 YYEEEE. Trimming took off 2 bases at V and 2 bases at J, with 9 bases between the two ends. The CDR3 loop is CASSFSDDTDTQYF. CDR3 sequence (DNA): TGTGCCAGCAGCTTCTCGGACGACACAGATACGCAGTATTTT.

The rearrangement joins TRBV2 to TRBJ1-1; 10 bases are a match to TRBD1. J gave up 1 base and V 6 bases, and 5 bases lay outside the gene matches. Germline lookup yields CDR1 SNHLY and CDR2 FYNNEI. The CDR3 loop spans 15 amino acids. DNA of the CDR3: TGTGCCAGCAGCGGACAGGGGGGTTGGAACACTGAAGCTTTCTTT. Protein: CASSGQGGWNTEAFF.

V gene TRBV28 combines with J gene TRBJ1-3, with D perhaps matching TRBD1 (5 bases). Between the trimmed V and J ends, which lost 2 bases and 0 bases, there was a span of 8 bases. The CDR3 totals 15 residues. CDR1 and CDR2 from the germline V gene are MDHEN and SYDVKM. The CDR3 bases are TGTGCCAGCAGTTTACCCAGGGACTCTGGAAACACCATATATTTT. This codes for CASSLPRDSGNTIYF.

The V and J genes are TRBV10-3 and TRBJ2-1, with D possibly being TRBD1 (6 bases). V was shortened by 2 bases and J by 1 base, with 12 bases between the two germline ends. This CDR3 is built from 16 residues. Germline V gives CDR1 ENHRY, CDR2 SYGVKD. This CDR3 is CAISEGQQISYNEQFF. Here the CDR3 DNA reads TGTGCCATCAGTGAGGGACAGCAGATTTCCTACAATGAGCAGTTCTTC.

The rearrangement uses TRBV28 and TRBJ1-2, with D unresolved. The V gene's germline CDR1 is MDHEN and CDR2 SYDVKM. With 2 bases removed from V and 4 bases from J, the gap between germline ends came to 14 bases. The CDR3 spans 15 residues. CDR3 amino acids: CASSLSMGRTYGYTF. The CDR3 bases are TGTGCCAGCAGTTTAAGTATGGGAAGAACCTATGGCTACACCTTC.

The chain employs TRBV18 and TRBJ1-4; 10 bases are shared with TRBD1. Unmatched junction bases numbered 9, after V lost 3 bases and J lost 5 bases. The CDR3 runs to 17 residues. Germline assignment: CDR1 KGHSH and CDR2 LQKENI. CDR3 region: CASSPTGGVFENEKLFF. The CDR3 DNA reads TGTGCCAGCTCACCGACAGGGGGCGTCTTCGAAAATGAAAAACTGTTTTTT.

This clone was detected once. The rearrangement joins TRBV25-1 to TRBJ1-1; D may be TRBD1 (5 bases). The CDR3 totals 13 residues. Trimming removed 7 bases from V and 1 base from J, with 10 bases in between. Germline V lookup: CDR1 MGHDK, CDR2 SYGVNS. CDR3 sequence reads: CASIGHENTEAFF. The CDR3 DNA reads TGTGCCAGCATTGGACACGAGAACACTGAAGCTTTCTTT.

The genes are TRBV28 and TRBJ1-2, with TRBD1 matching over 8 bases. The CDR3 contains 14 residues. The germline CDR1 and CDR2 sequences are MDHEN and SYDVKM. V was pared by 5 bases and J by 3 bases, with 5 bases of the junction left unmatched. The CDR3 region has the DNA TGTGCCAGCAGTAAACAGGGGGGGGACTATGGCTACACCTTC. It yields the protein CASSKQGGDYGYTF.

The gene calls are TRBV28 and TRBJ1-5, with D unclear. Germline V CDR1 and CDR2: MDHEN, SYDVKM. Trimming pared 3 bases from V and 5 bases from J, leaving 32 bases between. The CDR3 has 21 residues. In DNA form, the CDR3 reads TGTGCCAGCAGTTTGCAATTGATGGCAGGAGGCCGGGGATCGCGGTATCAGCCCCAGCATTTT. Protein sequence: CASSLQLMAGGRGSRYQPQHF. Looking up the rest from reference TRBV28 and TRBJ1-5 gives the full variable domain: DVKVTQSSRYLVKRTGEKVFLECVQDMDHENMFWYRQDPGLGLRLIYFSYDVKMKEKGDIPEGYSVSREKKERFSLILESASTNQTSMYLCASSLQLMAGGRGSRYQPQHFGDGTRLSIL.

V usage is TRBV5-6 and J usage is TRBJ2-2; possibly TRBD1 for D (6 bases). Per the germline V gene, CDR1 is SGHDT and CDR2 is YYEEEE. Trimming shortened V by 1 base and J by 5 bases, and 15 bases separated the two germline ends. This CDR3 spans 16 amino acids. This CDR3 reads CASSLWGLGWTGELFF. CDR3 nucleotide sequence: TGTGCCAGCAGCTTGTGGGGGCTAGGTTGGACCGGGGAGCTGTTTTTT.

This clone came up once. V gene TRBV9 combines with J gene TRBJ1-2; D unclear. CDR1 SGDLS and CDR2 YYNGEE come from the germline V gene. The CDR3 sequence is 16 residues long. V gave up 3 bases and J gave up 4 bases, with 19 bases separating them. CDR3 sequence reads: CASSDTLSGRAYGYTF. DNA for the CDR3: TGTGCCAGCAGCGACACCCTTTCTGGACGGGCCTATGGCTACACCTTC.

DNA of the CDR3: TGTGCCAGCTCACCGCCATCGACAGGGGCCGCCAAATATGGCTACACCTTC. It is translated as CASSPPSTGAAKYGYTF. The chain couples TRBV18 to TRBJ1-2; 8 nucleotides line up with TRBD1. Trimming took 3 bases from V and 5 from J; bases not matched to a gene: 14. Germline-derived CDR1 and CDR2 are KGHSH and LQKENI. This CDR3 contains 17 residues.

This sequence joins TRBV5-1 and TRBJ2-1; 11 nucleotides match TRBD1. The germline V gene has CDR1 SGHRS and CDR2 YFSETQ. V gave up 5 bases and J gave up 7 bases; unmatched junction bases: 8. The CDR3 has 15 residues. The CDR3: CASRAGTGGRNEQFF. The CDR3 DNA is TGCGCCAGCAGGGCCGGGACAGGGGGTAGAAATGAGCAGTTCTTC.

This chain links TRBV19 with TRBJ2-7, with 10 bases that match TRBD1. From germline, CDR1 is LNHDA and CDR2 SQIVND (reference sequence). V lost 5 bases and J lost 0; bases outside the gene matches: 7. There are 16 residues in the CDR3. DNA of the CDR3: TGTGCCAGTAGTCCTCGCGGGACAGGGGCCTCCTACGAGCAGTACTTC. It codes for CASSPRGTGASYEQYF.

This rearrangement joins TRBV9 to TRBJ2-7, with D maybe TRBD2 (5 bases). V lost 4 bases, J lost 7 bases, and 12 bases lay in between. The CDR3 runs to 12 residues. Germline CDR1 reads SGDLS; CDR2 reads YYNGEE. CDR3 DNA: TGTGCCAGCAGCCAAAGCGGCGGGGAGCAGTACTTC. Protein product: CASSQSGGEQYF.

This rearrangement joins TRBV6-6 to TRBJ2-2; possibly TRBD1 for D (7 bases). CDR1 and CDR2 (germline): MNHNY, SVGAGI (reference sequence). The CDR3 is 16 residues long. Trimming pared 2 bases from V and 5 bases from J, leaving 15 bases between. This CDR3 reads CASSYGGTVETGELFF. In DNA, the CDR3 is TGTGCCAGCAGTTACGGGGGGACAGTCGAAACCGGGGAGCTGTTTTTT.

The chain combines TRBV18 with TRBJ1-2, with D tentatively TRBD1 (5 bases). CDR3 length: 16 amino acids. The V gene's germline CDR1 is KGHSH and CDR2 LQKENI. Trimming left V 3 bases short and J 0 bases short, with 14 bases between. The CDR3 DNA is TGTGCCAGCTCACCTCCCGGGACGGCGACTAACTATGGCTACACCTTC. As protein: CASSPPGTATNYGYTF.

The chain joins TRBV19 to TRBJ2-1; D call uncertain. Trimming took 4 bases from V and 12 from J, leaving 10 bases between them. The CDR3 runs 11 residues. The V gene's germline CDR1 is LNHDA and CDR2 SQIVND (reference sequence). The CDR3 DNA reads as TGTGCCAGTAGTAGCCCAAGTGGGCAGTTCTTC. This encodes CASSSPSGQFF.

This clone was seen a single time. This chain links TRBV18 with TRBJ2-1, with D perhaps matching TRBD2 (6 bases). The V end was cut by 3 bases, the J end by 9 bases, with 15 bases between. The CDR3 loop spans 14 amino acids. Germline CDR1 is KGHSH and CDR2 is LQKENI. In DNA form, the CDR3 reads TGTGCCAGCTCACCTGTCCGACTCGGGGGTGAGCAGTTCTTC. Protein: CASSPVRLGGEQFF.

This sequence joins TRBV9 and TRBJ2-3; D is unclear. Germline V CDR1 and CDR2: SGDLS, YYNGEE. The CDR3 loop spans 16 amino acids. Trimming removed 2 bases at V and 0 bases at J, with 13 bases between. For the CDR3, the DNA is TGTGCCAGCAGCGTGGAACCTACTTTTAGCACAGATACGCAGTATTTT. The encoded protein is CASSVEPTFSTDTQYF.

CDR3 DNA: TGCGCCAGCAGCCAAGATCAGGCTAGCGGGCTCTACGAGCAGTACTTC. Its translation: CASSQDQASGLYEQYF. J is TRBJ2-7 and V is TRBV4-3, with 8 nucleotides matching TRBD2. Germline trimming cut 0 bases from V and 3 bases from J; bases unmatched to any gene: 7. This CDR3 is built from 16 residues. The V gene's germline CDR1 is LGHNA and CDR2 YSLEER.

This sequence joins TRBV20-1 and TRBJ2-7, with TRBD1 as a possible D gene (5 bases). The CDR3 has 11 amino acids. The V end was cut by 4 bases, the J end by 5 bases, with 9 bases between. Germline V gives CDR1 DFQATT, CDR2 SNEGSKA (reference sequence). The DNA of the CDR3 is TGCAGTGCTATTCAGGGAAACGAGCAGTACTTC. It yields the protein CSAIQGNEQYF.

This rearrangement joins TRBV7-2 to TRBJ1-5; D might be TRBD1 (6 bases). CDR3 length: 14 residues. Trimming left V 5 bases short and J 6 bases short, with 14 bases between. Germline V gene data show CDR1 as SGHTA and CDR2 as FQGNSA. CDR3 loop: CASSPGELAQPQHF. Written as DNA, the CDR3 is TGTGCCAGCAGCCCAGGGGAGTTGGCTCAGCCCCAGCATTTT.

The chain couples TRBV4-3 to TRBJ2-3; D is uncertain. Germline assignment: CDR1 LGHNA and CDR2 YSLEER. This CDR3 is built from 14 residues. V was trimmed by 1 base and J by 3 bases, leaving 8 bases between them. CDR3 DNA sequence: TGCGCCAGCAGCCAAGTGGACGGTACAGATACGCAGTATTTT. It encodes CASSQVDGTDTQYF.